The rows below give T cell receptor beta chains drawn from one sample of a study of preoperative IRX-2 immunotherapy in early breast cancer. TCRdb keeps only in-frame clones here, not all; method: immunoSEQ multiplex PCR. The table records tens of thousands of clones, nearly 95% of them present only once. This sample was taken from a patient treated with IRX-2 immunotherapy. The source of these receptors is a human donor with breast cancer. Both conserved end residues are part of each CDR3. D genes are given only for firm matches. Size is stated for part of the rows, as once, few or many counts, or as a class when the clone is expanded.

size,D,V,J,CDR3,DNA
NA,TRBD2,TRBV5-1,TRBJ2-3,CASSLRTSGGAFGTDTQYF,TGCGCCAGCAGCTTGAGGACTAGCGGGGGGGCGTTTGGAACAGATACGCAGTATTTT
once,TRBD1,TRBV18,TRBJ2-7,CASSPSGQGEQYF,TGTGCCAGCTCACCCTCTGGACAGGGCGAGCAGTACTTC
NA,NA,TRBV7-9,TRBJ1-5,CASSPGTHQPQHF,TGTGCCAGCAGCCCCGGGACCCATCAGCCCCAGCATTTT
NA,NA,TRBV10-3,TRBJ2-3,CAISEWRQGSSLSDTQYF,TGTGCCATCAGTGAGTGGCGTCAGGGGAGTTCTCTATCGGATACGCAGTATTTT
once,NA,TRBV10-2,TRBJ2-7,CASSFSSSYEQYF,TGCGCCAGCAGTTTCTCGAGCTCCTACGAGCAGTACTTC
NA,TRBD2,TRBV7-3,TRBJ2-2,CASSEGLAGAANTGELFF,TGTGCCAGCTCCGAGGGACTAGCGGGAGCGGCAAACACCGGGGAGCTGTTTTTT
NA,TRBD1,TRBV29-1,TRBJ1-3,CSVGQGGDTIYF,TGCAGCGTTGGACAGGGAGGGGACACCATATATTTT
NA,TRBD1,TRBV27,TRBJ1-2,CASSLVWEGAGGYTF,TGTGCCAGCAGTTTAGTTTGGGAGGGGGCAGGTGGCTACACCTTC
NA,NA,TRBV6-6,TRBJ2-1,CASSYSGIEQFF,TGTGCCAGCAGTTACTCGGGGATTGAGCAGTTCTTC
once,TRBD2,TRBV6-5,TRBJ2-5,CASSSLGTRQETQYF,TGTGCCAGCAGTTCCCTCGGGACTAGACAAGAGACCCAGTACTTC
NA,NA,TRBV28,TRBJ2-7,CASRFRGVGIASEQYF,TGTGCCAGCAGATTTAGGGGGGTAGGGATTGCGAGCGAGCAGTACTTC
NA,TRBD2,TRBV7-6,TRBJ2-7,CASSLSLRTSGSYEQYF,TGTGCCAGCAGCTTGTCCCTCCGGACTAGCGGATCCTACGAGCAGTACTTC
NA,NA,TRBV21-1,TRBJ2-3,CASSKVTSGRDRADTQYF,TGTGCCAGCAGCAAAGTGACTAGCGGGAGGGATAGGGCAGATACGCAGTATTTT
once,NA,TRBV19,TRBJ2-1,CASRVGALDNEQFF,TGTGCCAGTAGGGTAGGAGCGTTGGACAATGAGCAGTTCTTC
few,NA,TRBV25-1,TRBJ1-1,CASNPGLLNTEAFF,TGTGCCAGCAACCCGGGGCTTCTGAACACTGAAGCTTTCTTT
NA,NA,TRBV6-5,TRBJ2-7,CASRELSSYEQYF,TGTGCCAGCAGGGAGCTCAGCTCCTACGAGCAGTACTTC
NA,TRBD2,TRBV7-9,TRBJ2-7,CASIWTSGPYEQYF,TGTGCCAGCATCTGGACTAGCGGACCCTACGAGCAGTACTTC
once,TRBD1,TRBV7-9,TRBJ1-2,CASSSRQGDYGYTF,TGTGCCAGCAGCTCCCGGCAGGGGGACTATGGCTACACCTTC
NA,NA,TRBV6-6,TRBJ1-5,CASSGTQYSNQPQHF,TGTGCCAGCTCCGGGACACAATATAGCAATCAGCCCCAGCATTTT
NA,NA,TRBV5-4,TRBJ2-7,CASGVRSYEQYF,TGTGCCAGCGGGGTCCGCTCCTACGAGCAGTACTTC
NA,NA,TRBV25-1,TRBJ2-2,CASSNRGTGELFF,TGTGCCAGCAGTAATAGGGGCACCGGGGAGCTGTTTTTT
NA,TRBD1,TRBV7-2,TRBJ1-2,CASSLIPDRAGYGYTF,TGTGCCAGCAGCTTGATACCGGACAGGGCGGGCTATGGCTACACCTTC
NA,NA,TRBV28,TRBJ2-2,CASSLVRVGTGELFF,TGTGCCAGCAGTTTGGTCAGGGTAGGGACCGGGGAGCTGTTTTTT
NA,NA,TRBV7-6,TRBJ2-7,CASSPSRGSYEQYF,TGTGCCAGCAGCCCCAGCCGGGGGTCCTACGAGCAGTACTTC
NA,TRBD1,TRBV5-1,TRBJ2-7,CASSSSRQGYDYEQYF,TGCGCCAGCAGCTCTTCGAGACAGGGGTATGACTACGAGCAGTACTTC
NA,TRBD2,TRBV4-1,TRBJ2-1,CASSQDFSGRFYNEQFF,TGCGCCAGCAGCCAAGATTTTAGCGGGAGATTTTACAATGAGCAGTTCTTC
NA,NA,TRBV7-3,TRBJ2-1,CASSLTSSEQFF,TGTGCCAGCAGCTTGACTAGTTCTGAGCAGTTCTTC
NA,TRBD1,TRBV5-1,TRBJ2-5,CASSSRDRAETQYF,TGCGCCAGCAGCTCCCGGGACAGGGCCGAGACCCAGTACTTC
NA,NA,TRBV7-8,TRBJ2-7,CASSPSSGVAYEQYF,TGTGCCAGCAGCCCCTCAAGTGGGGTAGCCTACGAGCAGTACTTC